These 9 T cell receptor beta chains came from one sample sequenced in a study of T cell changes during pregnancy in multiple sclerosis. Clones were read by immunoSEQ multiplex PCR, and TCRdb kept only the in-frame ones, dropping some. This sample yields around 92,000 clones, of which around 92% are seen a single time; 2% to 2.5% belongs to the top ten. Sequencing was performed on peripheral blood, taken in the third trimester of pregnancy. The receptors come from a female donor with multiple sclerosis, enrolled in a pregnancy study.

The CDR3 DNA reads as TGCAGCGGGTCGTTCGGGAGGGCCTCGGCCAAAAACATTCAGTACTTC. Encoded protein: CSGSFGRASAKNIQYF. The rearrangement joins TRBV29-1 to TRBJ2-4, with TRBD2 matching over 8 bases. Germline V gene lookup returns CDR1 SQVTM and CDR2 ANQGSEA. The CDR3 loop spans 16 amino acids. The junction had 12 bases not matched to a gene; V was cut back by 7 bases and J by 1 base.

The chain links TRBV28 to TRBJ2-1; a possible D gene is TRBD2 (5 bases). The CDR3 length is 14 residues. V was pared by 5 bases and J by 10 bases, with 18 bases between. Germline V gene data show CDR1 as MDHEN and CDR2 as SYDVKM. The CDR3, as DNA: TGTGCCAGCAGTCCTAGCTATCCCCAATACGAGCAGTTCTTC. Amino acids: CASSPSYPQYEQFF.

This chain links TRBV6-5 with TRBJ1-5, with unresolved D. Trimming stripped 2 bases from V and 4 bases from J, with 9 bases between. Germline CDR1 and CDR2: MNHEY and SVGAGI. The CDR3 length is 14 residues. The CDR3 sequence is CASSYRQTNQPQHF. Here the CDR3 DNA reads TGTGCCAGCAGTTACAGGCAGACTAATCAGCCCCAGCATTTT.

The rearrangement joins TRBV11-2 to TRBJ2-7, with 9 bases aligning to TRBD2. The V segment lost 1 base and the J segment 5 bases; nucleotides outside the gene matches: 9. Germline CDR1 reads SGHAT; CDR2 reads FQNNGV. The CDR3 runs to 16 residues. CDR3 protein: CASSLVSGGRAHEQYF. In nucleotides, the CDR3 is TGTGCCAGCAGCTTAGTTTCAGGCGGGAGGGCCCACGAGCAGTACTTC.

This rearrangement joins TRBV28 to TRBJ2-1; the D gene is possibly TRBD1 (6 bases). Germline values: CDR1 MDHEN, CDR2 SYDVKM. CDR3 length: 15 residues. The ends were cut back, 3 bases at V and 8 bases at J, with 17 bases in the middle. In DNA, the CDR3 is TGTGCCAGCAGTTTGGCCAGGGGCAGTGAGGATGAGCAGTTCTTC. Amino acids: CASSLARGSEDEQFF.

The rearrangement uses TRBV6-6 and TRBJ2-5, with 9 bases lining up with TRBD1. CDR1 MNHNY and CDR2 SVGAGI come from the germline V gene (reference sequence). V trimming: 4 bases; J trimming: 5 bases; junction bases outside the gene matches: 8. The CDR3 length is 15 residues. The CDR3 nucleotides read TGTGCCAGCAGTTTCGGACAGGGGCAAGGGGAGACCCAGTACTTC. Translated: CASSFGQGQGETQYF.

This rearrangement joins TRBV19 to TRBJ1-1, with D perhaps matching TRBD1 (5 bases). Germline V gene lookup returns CDR1 LNHDA and CDR2 SQIVND (reference sequence). The CDR3 consists of 14 residues. V was clipped by 5 bases and J by 1 base, with 11 bases between them. The CDR3 DNA reads TGTGCCAGTAGTCCCCTAGACAGGAACACTGAAGCTTTCTTT. It translates to CASSPLDRNTEAFF.

The V gene is TRBV7-9, the J gene TRBJ2-4; D is possibly TRBD1 (5 bases). Germline CDR1 SEHNR, CDR2 FQNEAQ (reference sequence). The CDR3 extends over 17 amino acids. Trimming shortened V by 5 bases and J by 0 bases, and 17 bases separated the two germline ends. CDR3 nucleotides: TGTGCCAGCAGCCCAAGGCAGGACAACCTAGCCAAAAACATTCAGTACTTC. Translated, it gives CASSPRQDNLAKNIQYF.

This chain links TRBV9 with TRBJ2-5, with D possibly matching TRBD2 (6 bases). Germline CDR1 and CDR2: SGDLS and YYNGEE. The ends were cut back, 4 bases at V and 2 bases at J, with 18 bases in the middle. CDR3 size: 16 residues. CDR3 nucleotides: TGTGCCAGCAGCCCCCATGGGGGAGGCCGACAAGAGACCCAGTACTTC. Translation gives CASSPHGGGRQETQYF. The whole variable domain, remainder taken from reference TRBV9 and TRBJ2-5, is DSGVTQTPKHLITATGQRVTLRCSPRSGDLSVYWYQQSLDQGLQFLIQYYNGEERAKGNILERFSAQQFPDLHSELNLSSLELGDSALYFCASSPHGGGRQETQYFGPGTRLLVL.